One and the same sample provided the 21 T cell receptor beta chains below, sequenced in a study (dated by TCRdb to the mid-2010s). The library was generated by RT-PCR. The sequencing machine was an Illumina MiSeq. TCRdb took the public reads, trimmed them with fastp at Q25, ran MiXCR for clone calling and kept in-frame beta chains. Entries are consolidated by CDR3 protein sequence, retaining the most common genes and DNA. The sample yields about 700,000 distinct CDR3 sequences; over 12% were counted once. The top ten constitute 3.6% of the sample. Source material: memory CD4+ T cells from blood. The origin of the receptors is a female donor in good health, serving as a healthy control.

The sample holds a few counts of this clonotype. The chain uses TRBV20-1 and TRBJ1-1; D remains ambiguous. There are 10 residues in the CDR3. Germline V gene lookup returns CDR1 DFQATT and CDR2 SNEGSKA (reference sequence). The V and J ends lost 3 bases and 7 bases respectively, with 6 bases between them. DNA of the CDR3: TGCAGTGCTAGCTTCCATGAAGCTTTCTTT. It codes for CSASFHEAFF.

The CDR3 sequence is CSVERDSHNEQFF. The CDR3 nucleotides are TGCAGCGTTGAAAGGGACAGTCACAATGAGCAGTTCTTC. V gene TRBV29-1 combines with J gene TRBJ2-1; 7 bases agree with TRBD1. Germline lookup yields CDR1 SQVTM and CDR2 ANQGSEA. The junction had 3 bases not matched to a gene; V was cut back by 2 bases and J by 5 bases. This CDR3 is 13 amino acids long.

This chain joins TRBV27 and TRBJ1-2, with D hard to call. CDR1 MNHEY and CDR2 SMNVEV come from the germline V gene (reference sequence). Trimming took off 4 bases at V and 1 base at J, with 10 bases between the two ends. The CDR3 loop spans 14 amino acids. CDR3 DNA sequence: TGTGCCAGCAGTTCCCCGATGGGTAACTATGGCTACACCTTC. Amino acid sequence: CASSSPMGNYGYTF.

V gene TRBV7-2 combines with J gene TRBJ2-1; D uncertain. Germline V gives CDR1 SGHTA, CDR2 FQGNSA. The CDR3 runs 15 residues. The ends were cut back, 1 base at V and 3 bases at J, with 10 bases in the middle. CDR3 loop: CASSLGLGFYNEQFF. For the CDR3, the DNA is TGTGCCAGCAGCTTAGGATTGGGGTTCTACAATGAGCAGTTCTTC.

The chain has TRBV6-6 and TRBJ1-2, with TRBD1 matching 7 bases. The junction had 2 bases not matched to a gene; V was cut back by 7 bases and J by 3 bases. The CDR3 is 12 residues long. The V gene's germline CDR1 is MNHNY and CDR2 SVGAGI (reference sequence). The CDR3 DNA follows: TGTGCCAGCACCGGACAGGACTATGGCTACACCTTC. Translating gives CASTGQDYGYTF.

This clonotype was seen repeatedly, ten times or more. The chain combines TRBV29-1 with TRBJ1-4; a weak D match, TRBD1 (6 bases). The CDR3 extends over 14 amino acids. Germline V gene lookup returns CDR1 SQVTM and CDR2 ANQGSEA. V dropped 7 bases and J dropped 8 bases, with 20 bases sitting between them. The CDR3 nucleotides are TGCAGCGCTTCCGACGCGGGGACATCCGAAAAACTGTTTTTT. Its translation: CSASDAGTSEKLFF.

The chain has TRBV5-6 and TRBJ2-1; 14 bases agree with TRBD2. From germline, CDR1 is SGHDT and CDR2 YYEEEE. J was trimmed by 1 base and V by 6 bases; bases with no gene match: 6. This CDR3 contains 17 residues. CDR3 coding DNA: TGTGCCAGCACCTCGGGACTAGCGGGAGAGTCCTACAATGAGCAGTTCTTC. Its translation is CASTSGLAGESYNEQFF.

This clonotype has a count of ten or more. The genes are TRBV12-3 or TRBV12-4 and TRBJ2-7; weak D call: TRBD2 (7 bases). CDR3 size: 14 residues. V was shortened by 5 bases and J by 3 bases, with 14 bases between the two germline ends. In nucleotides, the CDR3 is TGTGCCAGCAGTCCGGGGGGCTTTTTCTACGAGCAGTACTTC. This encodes CASSPGGFFYEQYF.

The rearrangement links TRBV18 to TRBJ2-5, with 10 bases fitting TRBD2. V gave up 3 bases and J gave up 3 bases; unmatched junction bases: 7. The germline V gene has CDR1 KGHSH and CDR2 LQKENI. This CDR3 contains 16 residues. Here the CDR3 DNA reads TGTGCCAGCTCACCGTTGGTAGCGGGAGGTAAAGAGACCCAGTACTTC. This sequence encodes CASSPLVAGGKETQYF.

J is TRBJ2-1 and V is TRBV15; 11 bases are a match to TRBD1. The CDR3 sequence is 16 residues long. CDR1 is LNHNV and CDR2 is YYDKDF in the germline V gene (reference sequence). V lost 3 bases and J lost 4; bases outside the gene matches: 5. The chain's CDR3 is CATSSGQGASYNEQFF. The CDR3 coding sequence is TGTGCCACCAGCAGCGGACAGGGGGCATCGTACAATGAGCAGTTCTTC.

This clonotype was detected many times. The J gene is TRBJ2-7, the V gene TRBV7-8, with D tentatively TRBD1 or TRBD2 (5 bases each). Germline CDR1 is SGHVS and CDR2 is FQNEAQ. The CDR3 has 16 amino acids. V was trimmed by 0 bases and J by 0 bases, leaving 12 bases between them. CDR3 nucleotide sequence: TGTGCCAGCAGCTTAGCGGTGGGGACGAGCTCCTACGAGCAGTACTTC. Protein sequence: CASSLAVGTSSYEQYF.

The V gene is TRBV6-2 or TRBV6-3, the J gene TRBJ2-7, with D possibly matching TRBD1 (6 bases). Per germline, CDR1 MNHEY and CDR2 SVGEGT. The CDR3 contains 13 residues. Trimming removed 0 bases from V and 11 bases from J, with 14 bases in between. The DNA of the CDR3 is TGTGCCAGCAGTTACTCGCACAGGGAACTTGAGTACTTC. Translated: CASSYSHRELEYF.

CDR3 bases: TGTGCCAGCAGTTTAAGGCCCCCCGGCAGGGCCTCCTACGAGCAGTACGTC. This translates into CASSLRPPGRASYEQYV. V gene TRBV28 combines with J gene TRBJ2-7; D perhaps matches TRBD1 (5 bases). Per the germline V gene, CDR1 is MDHEN and CDR2 is SYDVKM. V was clipped by 2 bases and J by 0 bases, with 17 bases between them. The CDR3 is 17 residues long.

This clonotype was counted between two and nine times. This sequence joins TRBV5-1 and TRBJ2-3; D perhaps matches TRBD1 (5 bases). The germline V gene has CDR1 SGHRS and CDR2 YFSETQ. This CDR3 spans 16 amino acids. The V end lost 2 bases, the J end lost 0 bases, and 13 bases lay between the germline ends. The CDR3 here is CASSLLSGLSTDTQYF. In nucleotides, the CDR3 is TGCGCCAGCAGCTTATTGTCAGGGCTTAGCACAGATACGCAGTATTTT. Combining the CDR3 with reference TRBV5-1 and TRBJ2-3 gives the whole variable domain KAGVTQTPRYLIKTRGQQVTLSCSPISGHRSVSWYQQTPGQGLQFLFEYFSETQRNKGNFPGRFSGRQFSNSRSEMNVSTLELGDSALYLCASSLLSGLSTDTQYFGPGTRLTVL.

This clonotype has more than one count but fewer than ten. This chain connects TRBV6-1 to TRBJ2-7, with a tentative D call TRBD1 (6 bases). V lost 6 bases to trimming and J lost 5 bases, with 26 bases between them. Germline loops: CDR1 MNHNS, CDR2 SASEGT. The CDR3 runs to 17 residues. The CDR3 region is CASSQTPWGPEWDEQYF. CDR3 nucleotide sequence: TGTGCCAGCAGCCAAACGCCCTGGGGGCCTGAATGGGACGAGCAGTACTTC.

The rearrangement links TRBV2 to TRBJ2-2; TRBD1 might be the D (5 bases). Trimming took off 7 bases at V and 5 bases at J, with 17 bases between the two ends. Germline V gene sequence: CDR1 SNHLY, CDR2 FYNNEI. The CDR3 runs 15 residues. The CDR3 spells CASIAGPRITGELFF. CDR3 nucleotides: TGTGCCAGCATTGCAGGGCCGCGCATTACCGGGGAGCTGTTTTTT.

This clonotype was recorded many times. The CDR3 loop reads CSVVSGGTYEQYF. Here the CDR3 DNA reads TGCAGCGTTGTTAGCGGTGGGACCTACGAGCAGTACTTC. The rearrangement uses TRBV29-1 and TRBJ2-7, with TRBD2 as a possible D gene (6 bases). CDR1 SQVTM and CDR2 ANQGSEA come from the germline V gene. V lost 4 bases and J lost 2, with 12 bases in between. This CDR3 comprises 13 residues.

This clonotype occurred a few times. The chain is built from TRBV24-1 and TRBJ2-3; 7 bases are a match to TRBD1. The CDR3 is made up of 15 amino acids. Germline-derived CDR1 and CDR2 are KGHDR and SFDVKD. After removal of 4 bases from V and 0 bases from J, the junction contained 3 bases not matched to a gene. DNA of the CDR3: TGTGCCACCAGTGAAAGGGGGCTCAGCACAGATACGCAGTATTTT. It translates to CATSERGLSTDTQYF.

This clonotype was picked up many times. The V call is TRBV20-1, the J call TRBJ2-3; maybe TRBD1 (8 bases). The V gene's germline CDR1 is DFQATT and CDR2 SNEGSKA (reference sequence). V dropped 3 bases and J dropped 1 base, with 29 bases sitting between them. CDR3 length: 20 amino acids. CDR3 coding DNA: TGCAGTGCTAGGGGGGGGGGACAGGCGAGGGGCCTTTCTGGCACAGATACGCAGTATTTT. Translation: CSARGGGQARGLSGTDTQYF.

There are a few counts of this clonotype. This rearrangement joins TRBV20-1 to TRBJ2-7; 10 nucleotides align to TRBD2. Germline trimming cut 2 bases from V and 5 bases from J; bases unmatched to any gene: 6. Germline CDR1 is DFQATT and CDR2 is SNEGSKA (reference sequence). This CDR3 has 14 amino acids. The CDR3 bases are TGCAGTGCTAGACTAGCGGGAGTAACCCACGAGCAGTACTTC. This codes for CSARLAGVTHEQYF.

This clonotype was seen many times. In nucleotides, the CDR3 is TGCAGTGCTAGGCCCTTAGCGGGGCAGGGAGAGACCCAGTACTTC. It translates to CSARPLAGQGETQYF. The chain carries TRBV20-1 and TRBJ2-5; 8 bases match TRBD2. Trimming at V came to 3 bases and at J to 4 bases, leaving 10 bases not matched to a gene. Germline V gene sequence: CDR1 DFQATT, CDR2 SNEGSKA (reference sequence). The CDR3 is 15 amino acids.